These T cell receptor beta chains were read from a single sample in a study of shared clonotypes between healthy human individuals. Libraries were prepared by immunoSEQ multiplex PCR; TCRdb keeps only in-frame clonotypes and omits some of them. The table lists roughly 1,100,000 clones, approximately 68% of them singletons. Sequenced input: memory CD4+ T cells sorted from blood. The source is a man between 18 and 35 years old in good health. Both conserved end residues are part of each CDR3. A D gene is named only where the DNA matches it firmly. The size field is filled for only some rows; it gives once, few, many or a size class.

size,V,D,J,CDR3,DNA
-,TRBV30,-,TRBJ1-1,CARGGSLTEAFF,TGTGCCAGGGGCGGGTCCCTCACTGAAGCTTTCTTT
many,TRBV6-5,TRBD2,TRBJ2-1,CASSLGELAVYNEQFF,TGTGCCAGCAGTTTGGGGGAACTAGCGGTCTACAATGAGCAGTTCTTC
-,TRBV5-1,TRBD1,TRBJ2-5,CASSFGDRGNQETQYF,TGCGCCAGCAGTTTCGGGGACAGGGGTAATCAAGAGACCCAGTACTTC
-,TRBV18,-,TRBJ2-2,CASSRTSFGELFF,TGTGCCAGCTCACGGACCAGCTTCGGGGAGCTGTTTTTT
-,TRBV25-1,-,TRBJ1-2,CASSESGVTYGYTF,TGTGCCAGCAGTGAAAGTGGGGTGACCTATGGCTACACCTTC
-,TRBV30,-,TRBJ2-1,CAWSVRDRDYNEQFF,TGTGCCTGGAGTGTACGAGATAGGGACTACAATGAGCAGTTCTTC
-,TRBV5-6,-,TRBJ2-1,CASSQGRTINNEQFF,TGTGCCAGCAGCCAGGGGAGGACTATCAACAATGAGCAGTTCTTC
-,TRBV28,-,TRBJ1-1,CASSLYRVGAEAFF,TGTGCCAGCAGTCTGTACAGGGTGGGGGCTGAAGCTTTCTTT
few,TRBV20-1,-,TRBJ2-2,CSAPPTGELFF,TGCAGTGCCCCCCCCACCGGGGAGCTGTTTTTT
-,TRBV30,-,TRBJ1-4,CAWSAGQNNEKLFF,TGTGCCTGGAGCGCCGGACAGAATAATGAAAAACTGTTTTTT
once,TRBV6-1,TRBD1,TRBJ1-5,CASQEQGTSPGPQHF,TGTGCCAGCCAAGAACAGGGGACCTCTCCAGGGCCCCAGCATTTT
once,TRBV28,-,TRBJ1-5,CASSSPGNNQPQHF,TGTGCCAGCAGCAGCCCGGGGAACAATCAGCCCCAGCATTTT
-,TRBV2,TRBD2,TRBJ2-2,CASRRLAGNTGELFF,TGTGCCAGCAGAAGACTAGCGGGGAACACCGGGGAGCTGTTTTTT
-,TRBV13,-,TRBJ1-1,CASWPGAFNTEAFF,TGTGCCAGTTGGCCAGGGGCGTTTAACACTGAAGCTTTCTTT
-,TRBV2,-,TRBJ1-6,CASSIQTDYNSPLHF,TGTGCCAGCAGTATTCAAACGGACTATAATTCACCCCTCCACTTT
-,TRBV2,-,TRBJ2-3,CASSEAQSVITRTTDTQYF,TGTGCCAGCAGTGAAGCGCAAAGTGTAATAACCCGGACCACAGATACGCAGTATTTT
-,TRBV10-3,-,TRBJ2-7,CAAGAGGTYEQYF,TGTGCCGCCGGAGCCGGGGGAACCTACGAGCAGTACTTC
-,TRBV13,-,TRBJ1-2,CASSEGLAYYGYTF,TGTGCCAGCAGCGAGGGTCTAGCCTACTATGGCTACACCTTC